This T cell receptor (beta chain) was captured in a study of cytomegalovirus exposure and HLA in healthy donors. This PCR relied on a set of 60 Vbeta primers and 13 Jbeta primers. Libraries were prepared by immunoSEQ multiplex PCR; TCRdb keeps only in-frame clonotypes and omits some of them. The sample has 160,000 or so clones, 80% to 90% seen once. The sequencing input was PBMCs. The TCR sequence derives from a woman under 40 in good health and CMV-seropositive.

This CDR3 reads CASSTWDRGRASPLHF. The CDR3 DNA reads TGTGCCAGCAGCACATGGGACAGGGGGCGCGCCTCACCCCTCCACTTT. The V call is TRBV7-9, the J call TRBJ1-6, with 12 bases lining up with TRBD1. Germline CDR1 is SEHNR and CDR2 is FQNEAQ (reference sequence). The CDR3 has 16 amino acids. Germline trimming cut 5 bases from V and 10 bases from J; bases unmatched to any gene: 9.